Following are 24 T cell receptor beta chains from one sample sequenced in a study of T cells in tumors and immune-related adverse events. Libraries were prepared by immunoSEQ multiplex PCR; TCRdb keeps only in-frame clonotypes and omits some of them. The sample has about 22,000 clones, around nine tenths seen once. The specimen was lymph node tissue, collected from a patient treated with anti-PD-1 therapy. Every receptor here comes from a female donor with metastatic renal cell carcinoma.

This rearrangement joins TRBV16 to TRBJ2-5, with D perhaps TRBD1 (6 bases). The germline CDR1 and CDR2 sequences are KGHSY and FQNENV. Trimming removed 0 bases at V and 2 bases at J, with 7 bases between. The CDR3 is 14 amino acids. CDR3 bases: TGTGCCAGCAGCCAATCGACAGGTCAAGAGACCCAGTACTTC. Translated, it gives CASSQSTGQETQYF.

The chain uses TRBV12-5 and TRBJ1-3; the D gene is possibly TRBD1 (5 bases). CDR1 and CDR2 from the germline V gene are LGHNT and FRNRAP. The CDR3 has 16 amino acids. Between the trimmed V and J ends, which lost 1 base and 0 bases, there was a span of 10 bases. In DNA form, the CDR3 reads TGTGCTAGTGGTTTGGGACAGTCAATCTCTGGAAACACCATATATTTT. It specifies CASGLGQSISGNTIYF.

J is TRBJ2-1 and V is TRBV28; TRBD1 matches at 8 bases. The CDR3 has 15 residues. Germline CDR1 is MDHEN and CDR2 is SYDVKM. V shed 1 base and J 6 bases; nucleotides not matched to a gene: 5. CDR3 bases: TGTGCCAGCAGTTTATTAACAGGGGGAATCAATGAGCAGTTCTTC. It specifies CASSLLTGGINEQFF.

This chain uses TRBV5-1 with TRBJ2-3, with TRBD2 identical over 11 bases. V shed 0 bases and J 0 bases; nucleotides not matched to a gene: 6. This CDR3 is 18 amino acids long. Looked up from germline, CDR1 is SGHRS and CDR2 is YFSETQ. CDR3 DNA sequence: TGCGCCAGCAGCTTGGGCTTGACTAGCGGGAAAAGCACAGATACGCAGTATTTT. Translated, it gives CASSLGLTSGKSTDTQYF.

The V call is TRBV19, the J call TRBJ1-1; weak D call: TRBD1 (5 bases). This CDR3 spans 16 amino acids. V dropped 1 base and J dropped 1 base, with 13 bases sitting between them. Germline lookup yields CDR1 LNHDA and CDR2 SQIVND (reference sequence). CDR3: CASSIAGVRANTEAFF. The CDR3 coding sequence is TGTGCCAGTAGTATAGCAGGTGTCAGGGCGAACACTGAAGCTTTCTTT.

This sequence joins TRBV5-1 and TRBJ2-7; 9 bases line up with TRBD1. The CDR3 is 15 residues long. The germline CDR1 and CDR2 sequences are SGHRS and YFSETQ. V was clipped by 3 bases and J by 0 bases; unmatched bases: 4. The CDR3 protein is CASSSGDRVSYEQYF. In DNA form, the CDR3 reads TGCGCCAGCAGCTCAGGGGACAGGGTCTCCTACGAGCAGTACTTC.

The chain recombines TRBV2 with TRBJ2-1; the D is unclear. Trimming stripped 4 bases from V and 9 bases from J, with 13 bases between. The CDR3 is 13 amino acids. The germline V gene encodes CDR1 SNHLY and CDR2 FYNNEI. CDR3 nucleotide sequence: TGTGCCAGCAGTGGGGGAATTGTTATTGAGCAGTTCTTC. Its protein product is CASSGGIVIEQFF.

V usage is TRBV7-9 and J usage is TRBJ1-4; no definite D call. V lost 3 bases and J lost 5, with 16 bases in between. The germline V gene has CDR1 SEHNR and CDR2 FQNEAQ (reference sequence). The CDR3 has 16 residues. The CDR3 protein is CASSFSGVSLNEKLFF. The CDR3 region has the DNA TGTGCCAGCAGCTTTTCTGGTGTCAGCTTAAATGAAAAACTGTTTTTT.

V is TRBV7-9 and J is TRBJ2-7; TRBD1 matches 9 bases. Germline assignment: CDR1 SEHNR and CDR2 FQNEAQ (reference sequence). V was clipped by 4 bases and J by 4 bases; unmatched bases: 8. The CDR3 contains 15 residues. Here the CDR3 DNA reads TGTGCCAGCAGCTGGACCGGGACAGGGCGGTACGAGCAGTACTTC. It yields the protein CASSWTGTGRYEQYF.

The chain links TRBV2 to TRBJ2-7; D gene unclear. Per the germline V gene, CDR1 is SNHLY and CDR2 is FYNNEI. The CDR3 length is 11 residues. V gave up 5 bases and J gave up 6 bases, with 8 bases separating them. CDR3 sequence reads: CASSSPVEQYF. DNA for the CDR3: TGTGCCAGCAGTTCCCCTGTCGAGCAGTACTTC.

This sequence joins TRBV7-8 and TRBJ1-3, with TRBD1 matching over 9 bases. Germline-derived CDR1 and CDR2 are SGHVS and FQNEAQ. The CDR3 sequence is 16 residues long. V was pared by 5 bases and J by 3 bases, with 8 bases of the junction left unmatched. The CDR3 DNA sequence: TGTGCCAGCAGCGCATTTACAGGGGGCCGTGGAAACACCATATATTTT. This translates into CASSAFTGGRGNTIYF. Full variable domain (remainder filled in from reference TRBV7-8 and TRBJ1-3): GAGVSQSPRYKVAKRGQDVALRCDPISGHVSLFWYQQALGQGPEFLTYFQNEAQLDKSGLPSDRFFAERPEGSVSTLKIQRTQQEDSAVYLCASSAFTGGRGNTIYFGEGSWLTVV.

This sequence joins TRBV19 and TRBJ2-2; 11 positions agree with TRBD2. The CDR3 is 17 amino acids. CDR1 and CDR2 (germline): LNHDA, SQIVND (reference sequence). J was trimmed by 3 bases and V by 6 bases; bases with no gene match: 9. The CDR3 region is CASSTPTSGGDTGELFF. CDR3 DNA sequence: TGTGCCAGTAGCACCCCCACTAGCGGGGGAGACACCGGGGAGCTGTTTTTT.

This clone has just a few counts. The CDR3 DNA reads as TGCGCCAGCAGTGAGGCCGGGACAGGAGATCACAATGAGCAGTTCTTC. Translating gives CASSEAGTGDHNEQFF. The V and J genes are TRBV10-1 and TRBJ2-1; 8 bases match TRBD1. The CDR3 length is 16 residues. V shed 2 bases, J shed 5 bases, and the junction held 8 bases outside the gene matches. Germline CDR1 WNHNN, CDR2 SYGVQD (reference sequence).

The V call is TRBV7-2, the J call TRBJ2-1; 9 positions match TRBD2. CDR1 is SGHTA and CDR2 is FQGNSA in the germline V gene. CDR3 length: 16 residues. Unmatched junction bases numbered 17, after V lost 3 bases and J lost 14 bases. CDR3 region: CASSFNRLLAGGPKFF. The DNA of the CDR3 is TGTGCCAGCAGCTTTAACCGCCTTCTGGCGGGGGGGCCCAAGTTCTTC.

This chain joins TRBV7-2 and TRBJ2-1; D may be TRBD2 (6 bases). The CDR3 has 13 amino acids. CDR1 SGHTA and CDR2 FQGNSA come from the germline V gene. Trimming took 5 bases from V and 7 from J, leaving 12 bases between them. CDR3 in amino acids: CASSPLTSNEQFF. As DNA, the CDR3 is TGTGCCAGCAGCCCGTTGACTAGTAATGAGCAGTTCTTC.

The chain links TRBV14 to TRBJ2-1; 8 bases fit TRBD2. V lost 6 bases to trimming and J lost 6 bases; unmatched junction nucleotides: 7. Germline values: CDR1 SGHDN, CDR2 FVKESK. The CDR3 sequence is 14 residues long. The CDR3 region is CASRPGLAGNEQFF. CDR3 coding DNA: TGTGCCAGCAGACCTGGGCTAGCGGGCAATGAGCAGTTCTTC.

This clone was counted between two and nine times. The chain is built from TRBV11-2 and TRBJ1-2; D remains unclear. Germline CDR1 is SGHAT and CDR2 is FQNNGV. V was pared by 0 bases and J by 7 bases, with 9 bases between. This CDR3 comprises 13 residues. CDR3 nucleotide sequence: TGTGCCAGCAGCTTAGATCCTTCAGGTGGCTACACCTTC. Amino acid sequence: CASSLDPSGGYTF.

The gene calls are TRBV9 and TRBJ2-2; TRBD2 matches at 7 bases. V gave up 5 bases and J gave up 2 bases; unmatched junction bases: 12. Germline-derived CDR1 and CDR2 are SGDLS and YYNGEE. The CDR3 is made up of 17 amino acids. The DNA for the CDR3 is TGTGCCAGCAGTATGAACAAATGGGACTACAACACCGGGGAGCTGTTTTTT. Translating gives CASSMNKWDYNTGELFF.

The chain has TRBV9 and TRBJ2-5; D possibly corresponds to TRBD1 (5 bases). The CDR3 length is 15 residues. Germline V gene data show CDR1 as SGDLS and CDR2 as YYNGEE. V shed 4 bases and J shed 5 bases, with 18 bases lying between them. As DNA, the CDR3 is TGTGCCAGCAGCCTAGACCCAGGGCTGGCGGAGACCCAGTACTTC. Protein product: CASSLDPGLAETQYF.

V is TRBV10-3 and J is TRBJ1-6; D perhaps matches TRBD1 (5 bases). The CDR3 totals 16 residues. Germline CDR1 reads ENHRY; CDR2 reads SYGVKD. Trimming shortened V by 0 bases and J by 7 bases, and 13 bases separated the two germline ends. The CDR3 DNA sequence: TGTGCCATCAGTGAGTCGTCGGGAGGGGCCAATTCACCCCTCCACTTT. Its translation is CAISESSGGANSPLHF.

V and J are TRBV4-3 and TRBJ1-1; D is unresolved. Germline-derived CDR1 and CDR2 are LGHNA and YSLEER. The CDR3 totals 13 residues. Trimming took off 0 bases at V and 1 base at J, with 3 bases between the two ends. The CDR3 is CASSQDKNTEAFF. DNA for the CDR3: TGCGCCAGCAGCCAAGACAAGAACACTGAAGCTTTCTTT.

The chain has TRBV28 and TRBJ2-7, with 9 bases identical to TRBD1. Germline CDR1 is MDHEN and CDR2 is SYDVKM. The CDR3 is 14 residues long. The V and J ends lost 6 bases and 2 bases, in that order; junction bases with no gene match: 5. The CDR3 coding sequence is TGTGCCAGCAGGGGACAGGGCTCCACCTACGAGCAGTACTTC. Its protein is CASRGQGSTYEQYF.

This chain connects TRBV18 to TRBJ2-1, with TRBD1 matching 9 bases. This CDR3 is 15 amino acids long. Unmatched junction bases numbered 6, after V lost 4 bases and J lost 5 bases. Germline V gene lookup returns CDR1 KGHSH and CDR2 LQKENI. CDR3 nucleotides: TGTGCCAGCTCACAGGGACAGGGAGCAAACAATGAGCAGTTCTTC. It translates to CASSQGQGANNEQFF. Combining the CDR3 with reference TRBV18 and TRBJ2-1 gives the whole variable domain NAGVMQNPRHLVRRRGQEARLRCSPMKGHSHVYWYRQLPEEGLKFMVYLQKENIIDESGMPKERFSAEFPKEGPSILRIQQVVRGDSAAYFCASSQGQGANNEQFFGPGTRLTVL.

The J gene is TRBJ1-1, the V gene TRBV7-2, with unresolved D. The CDR3 extends over 14 amino acids. Looked up from germline, CDR1 is SGHTA and CDR2 is FQGNSA. Trimming removed 1 base from V and 9 bases from J, with 15 bases in between. For the CDR3, the DNA is TGTGCCAGCAGCTTAGATATGACGGGGAGTCAAGCTTTCTTT. Its protein product is CASSLDMTGSQAFF.